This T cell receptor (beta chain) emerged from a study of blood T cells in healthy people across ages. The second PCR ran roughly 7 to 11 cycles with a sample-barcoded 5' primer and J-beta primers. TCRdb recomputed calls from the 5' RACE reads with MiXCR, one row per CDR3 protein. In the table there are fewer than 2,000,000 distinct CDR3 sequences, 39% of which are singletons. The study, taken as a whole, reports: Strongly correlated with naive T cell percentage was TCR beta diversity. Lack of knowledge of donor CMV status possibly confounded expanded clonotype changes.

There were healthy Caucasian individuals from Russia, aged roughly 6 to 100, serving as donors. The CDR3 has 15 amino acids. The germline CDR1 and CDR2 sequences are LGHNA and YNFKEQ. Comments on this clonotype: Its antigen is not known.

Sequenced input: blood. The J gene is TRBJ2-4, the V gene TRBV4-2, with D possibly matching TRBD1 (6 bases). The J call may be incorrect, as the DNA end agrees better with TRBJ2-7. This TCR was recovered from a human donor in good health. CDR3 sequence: CASSQLRTVDHEQYF. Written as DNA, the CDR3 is TGTGCCAGCAGCCAACTCCGGACAGTCGATCACGAGCAGTACTTC.